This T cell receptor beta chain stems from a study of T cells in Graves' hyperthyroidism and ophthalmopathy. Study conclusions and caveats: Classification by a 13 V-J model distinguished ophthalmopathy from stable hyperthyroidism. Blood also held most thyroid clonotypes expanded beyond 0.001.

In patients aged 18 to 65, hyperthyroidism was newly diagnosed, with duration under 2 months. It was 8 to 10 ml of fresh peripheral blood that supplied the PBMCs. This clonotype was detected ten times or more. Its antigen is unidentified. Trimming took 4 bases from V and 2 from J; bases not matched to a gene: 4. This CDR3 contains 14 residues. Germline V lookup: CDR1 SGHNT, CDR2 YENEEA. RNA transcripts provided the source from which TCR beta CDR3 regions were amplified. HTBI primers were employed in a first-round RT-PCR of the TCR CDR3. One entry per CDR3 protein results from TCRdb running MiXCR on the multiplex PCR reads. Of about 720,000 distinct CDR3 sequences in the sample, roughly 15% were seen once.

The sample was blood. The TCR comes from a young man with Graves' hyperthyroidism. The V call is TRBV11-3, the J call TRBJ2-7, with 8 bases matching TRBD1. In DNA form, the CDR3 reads TGTGCCAGCAGCTCGAAGGACAGGGCCTACGAGCAGTACTTC. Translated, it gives CASSSKDRAYEQYF.